This passage covers 8 T cell receptor beta chains from one sample sequenced in a study of T cell repertoires in cytomegalovirus infection. Antigen specificity for these receptors is unknown. TCRdb reprocessed the reads via MiXCR and lists one record per CDR3 protein. The repertoire holds 750,000 to 900,000 distinct CDR3 sequences, with about 27% as singletons. The specimen was cultured CD8+ T cells from PBMCs, collected from culture after CMV antigen stimulation. These TCRs come from a human donor in good health (CMV status not recorded). Some clones in this sample may be carry-over from other donors' samples.

V usage is TRBV5-4 and J usage is TRBJ2-5, with 7 bases that match TRBD2. This CDR3 is 17 amino acids long. CDR1 SGHNT and CDR2 YYREEE come from the germline V gene (reference sequence). With 2 bases clipped from V and 3 bases from J, the junction kept 13 bases outside the gene matches. DNA of the CDR3: TGTGCCAGCAGCTTCAAGTTTCGGGGGAGGGATAAAGAGACCCAGTACTTC. Translated, it gives CASSFKFRGRDKETQYF.

This sequence joins TRBV20-1 and TRBJ1-1, with a possible D match to TRBD1 (6 bases). The germline CDR1 and CDR2 sequences are DFQATT and SNEGSKA (reference sequence). The germline V and J ends were trimmed by 5 bases and 5 bases, with 18 bases remaining between them. This CDR3 has 14 amino acids. CDR3 coding DNA: TGCAGTGCTGAGCCGGACAGAGATTGGACTGAAGCTTTCTTT. Translated: CSAEPDRDWTEAFF.

The V and J genes are TRBV6-5 and TRBJ1-2; 8 bases align to TRBD1. The CDR3 is 15 residues long. Germline V gene data show CDR1 as MNHEY and CDR2 as SVGAGI. Trimming took 1 base from V and 6 from J; bases not matched to a gene: 7. The CDR3 region has the DNA TGTGCCAGCAGTTACTTGGACAGGGCACTGGATGGCTACACCTTC. Translation gives CASSYLDRALDGYTF.

This chain uses TRBV6-2 or TRBV6-3 with TRBJ2-7; D might be TRBD2 (6 bases). The ends were cut back, 8 bases at V and 1 base at J, with 21 bases in the middle. The CDR3 runs 16 residues. In germline, CDR1 is MNHEY, CDR2 SVGEGT. Here the CDR3 DNA reads TGTGCCAGCCTGGGCTCTAATCGGGACTCGTCCTACGAGCAGTACTTC. Amino acid sequence: CASLGSNRDSSYEQYF.

Of note for this clonotype: A read error may be the cause here, since a much bigger clone is one base away. J is TRBJ2-1 and V is TRBV7-2, with D possibly TRBD2 on 6 matching bases. The V and J ends lost 1 base and 11 bases respectively, with 21 bases between them. Germline lookup yields CDR1 SGHTA and CDR2 FQGNSA. This CDR3 has 16 residues. The CDR3 bases are TGTGCCAGCAGCTTAGAGTACAGTCCTCGGGGGAATAAGCAGTTCTTC. This translates into CASSLEYSPRGNKQFF.

This clonotype has a single count. The chain uses TRBV10-2 and TRBJ2-7; D assignment may be TRBD1 or TRBD2 (5 bases each). Germline CDR1 reads WSHSY; CDR2 reads SAAADI. The CDR3 runs 14 residues. V was clipped by 7 bases and J by 6 bases, with 19 bases between them. In nucleotides, the CDR3 is TGCGCCAGCAAAGTTCCGGGACGGACCGCCGAGCAGTACTTC. This gives the protein CASKVPGRTAEQYF.

This clonotype was counted between two and nine times. The chain joins TRBV7-9 to TRBJ1-1; the D gene is possibly TRBD1 (5 bases). Germline CDR1 and CDR2: SEHNR and FQNEAQ (reference sequence). This CDR3 region has 15 residues. V lost 5 bases and J lost 3, with 16 bases in between. The CDR3 protein is CASSPEGVSDTEAFF. The CDR3 region has the DNA TGTGCCAGCAGCCCCGAAGGGGTCTCGGACACTGAAGCTTTCTTT.

This clonotype was counted between two and nine times. V is TRBV27 and J is TRBJ2-5, with TRBD1 matching over 7 bases. CDR3 size: 15 residues. Germline CDR1 reads MNHEY; CDR2 reads SMNVEV (reference sequence). V lost 4 bases and J lost 5; bases outside the gene matches: 10. The DNA for the CDR3 is TGTGCCAGCAGTTCCCGAGGGGGCCGAGGGGAGACCCAGTACTTC. This encodes CASSSRGGRGETQYF.